One and the same sample provided the 19 T cell receptor beta chains below, sequenced in a study of human T cells and chemical hapten exposure. The time point: pre-sensitization, week 0. As for treatment: therapeutic diphenylcyclopropenone sensitization with weekly scalp DPC. Using its own MiXCR run on the RACE reads, TCRdb lists one record per CDR3 protein. The table shows approximately 52,000 distinct CDR3 sequences, with 9.4% occurring only once. This specimen consisted of whole blood, obtained in connection with sensitization to the hapten diphenylcyclopropenone (DPC). These receptors all come from a woman in her thirties or forties with alopecia areata. Some clones in this sample may be carry-over from other donors' samples.

This clonotype was recorded a few times. The chain carries TRBV5-4 and TRBJ2-3, with 8 bases fitting TRBD2. V gave up 3 bases and J gave up 4 bases; unmatched junction bases: 10. CDR3 length: 16 amino acids. CDR1 is SGHNT and CDR2 is YYREEE in the germline V gene (reference sequence). CDR3 region: CASSSPSGGAADTQYF. In nucleotides, the CDR3 is TGTGCCAGCAGCTCGCCGTCCGGGGGGGCGGCAGATACGCAGTATTTT.

V gene TRBV5-1 combines with J gene TRBJ1-1; tentatively, D is TRBD1 (6 bases). From germline, CDR1 is SGHRS and CDR2 YFSETQ. V lost 4 bases to trimming and J lost 7 bases, with 11 bases between them. The length of the CDR3 is 12 residues. The CDR3 DNA sequence: TGCGCCAGCAGCCCAGGGACACTTGAAGCTTTCTTT. Protein: CASSPGTLEAFF.

This clonotype has a handful of counts. This sequence joins TRBV5-4 and TRBJ1-6; 8 bases map to TRBD1. This CDR3 spans 15 amino acids. V shed 2 bases and J 5 bases; nucleotides not matched to a gene: 3. Germline-derived CDR1 and CDR2 are SGHNT and YYREEE (reference sequence). The DNA for the CDR3 is TGTGCCAGCAGCTTCCCGGGACAGGATAATTCACCCCTCCACTTT. Its protein is CASSFPGQDNSPLHF.

This clonotype was recorded many times. The chain combines TRBV20-1 with TRBJ2-5, with D hard to call. V lost 5 bases and J lost 6, with 22 bases in between. The CDR3 is 15 amino acids. CDR1 is DFQATT and CDR2 is SNEGSKA in the germline V gene (reference sequence). As DNA, the CDR3 is TGCAGTGCTGTCGATGTTGGATGGGGTCGAAAGACCCAGTACTTC. It yields the protein CSAVDVGWGRKTQYF.

The J gene is TRBJ2-1, the V gene TRBV12-3 or TRBV12-4; the D is unclear. CDR3 size: 10 residues. V shed 6 bases and J shed 7 bases, with 4 bases lying between them. The CDR3 loop is CASSRNEQFF. The CDR3 coding sequence is TGTGCCAGCAGCCGTAATGAGCAGTTCTTC.

This clonotype has at least ten counts. This chain links TRBV4-1 with TRBJ2-1; maybe TRBD2 (7 bases). V lost 8 bases, J lost 3 bases, and 14 bases lay in between. Germline V lookup: CDR1 MGHRA, CDR2 YSYEKL. This CDR3 has 14 amino acids. CDR3 sequence: CASGGAGNYNEQFF. CDR3 DNA: TGCGCCAGCGGGGGGGCAGGGAACTACAATGAGCAGTTCTTC.

This clonotype came up many times. The genes are TRBV7-6 and TRBJ2-5, with TRBD1 identical over 7 bases. J was trimmed by 5 bases and V by 1 base; bases with no gene match: 10. The CDR3 sequence is 16 residues long. Germline CDR1 SGHVS, CDR2 FNYEAQ. DNA for the CDR3: TGTGCCAGCAGCTTAGAGGTGCCAGGGGGTCGGGAGACCCAGTACTTC. This gives the protein CASSLEVPGGRETQYF.

This clonotype appeared many times. CDR3 in amino acids: CASSKGSVANEQFF. The CDR3 coding sequence is TGTGCCAGCAGTAAAGGGTCAGTGGCCAATGAGCAGTTCTTC. The gene calls are TRBV11-3 and TRBJ2-1; no clear D gene. Deletions cut 6 bases from V and 6 bases from J, with 15 bases between. CDR3 length: 14 amino acids. CDR1 SGHNT and CDR2 YENEEA come from the germline V gene.

This clonotype occurred many times. This CDR3 reads CASSQDRDRGYEQYF. The DNA for the CDR3 is TGCGCCAGCAGCCAAGATCGGGACAGGGGTTACGAGCAGTACTTC. This chain connects TRBV4-3 to TRBJ2-7; 10 bases map to TRBD1. This CDR3 is 15 amino acids long. V shed 0 bases and J 4 bases; nucleotides not matched to a gene: 3. Germline V gene data show CDR1 as LGHNA and CDR2 as YSLEER.

This clonotype was seen ten or more times. The rearrangement links TRBV6-2 or TRBV6-3 to TRBJ1-1, with no clear D. Germline lookup yields CDR1 MNHEY and CDR2 SVGEGT. The V and J ends lost 4 bases and 5 bases respectively, with 11 bases between them. This CDR3 is built from 13 residues. The CDR3 DNA sequence: TGTGCCAGCAGTTGGTCCTACGGGACTGAAGCTTTCTTT. Protein: CASSWSYGTEAFF.

This clonotype occurred a few times. The chain carries TRBV10-3 and TRBJ1-2; unclear D gene. V shed 2 bases and J shed 5 bases, with 6 bases lying between them. From germline, CDR1 is ENHRY and CDR2 SYGVKD. The CDR3 contains 12 residues. The CDR3 protein is CAISELTYGYTF. The CDR3 DNA reads as TGTGCCATCAGTGAGCTGACATATGGCTACACCTTC.

Ten or more counts support this clonotype. The chain couples TRBV4-1 to TRBJ2-7; TRBD1 aligns across 9 bases. The V and J ends lost 3 bases and 5 bases, in that order; junction bases with no gene match: 11. The V gene's germline CDR1 is MGHRA and CDR2 YSYEKL. CDR3 size: 16 residues. The CDR3 protein is CASSQARDRAGHEQYF. In nucleotides, the CDR3 is TGCGCCAGCAGCCAGGCCCGGGACAGGGCTGGCCACGAGCAGTACTTC.

The V and J genes are TRBV3-1 and TRBJ1-4, with D perhaps matching TRBD1 (6 bases). Germline CDR1 is LGHDT and CDR2 is YNNKEL (reference sequence). This CDR3 has 16 residues. Trimming left V 5 bases short and J 7 bases short, with 20 bases between. CDR3 amino acids: CASSDRTEHRGEKLFF. CDR3 in DNA: TGTGCCAGCAGCGATCGGACAGAACATAGGGGTGAAAAACTGTTTTTT.

This clonotype showed up just a few times. V usage is TRBV20-1 and J usage is TRBJ2-5, with D perhaps TRBD2 (7 bases). Between the trimmed V and J ends, which lost 1 base and 1 base, there was a span of 19 bases. Germline V gene lookup returns CDR1 DFQATT and CDR2 SNEGSKA (reference sequence). This CDR3 is 17 amino acids long. This CDR3 is CSARVFGGGSTQETQYF. Written as DNA, the CDR3 is TGCAGTGCTAGAGTATTTGGGGGGGGCAGTACCCAAGAGACCCAGTACTTC.

This clonotype has only a few counts. The chain has TRBV29-1 and TRBJ2-7; 11 bases line up with TRBD1. V lost 3 bases and J lost 5; bases outside the gene matches: 3. The V gene's germline CDR1 is SQVTM and CDR2 ANQGSEA. This CDR3 has 13 amino acids. For the CDR3, the DNA is TGCAGCGTTGATGGGACAGGGGGTAACGAGCAGTACTTC. Its translation: CSVDGTGGNEQYF.

Many counts were recorded for this clonotype. V is TRBV7-2 and J is TRBJ1-4; perhaps TRBD1 as D (5 bases). V lost 3 bases and J lost 5, with 10 bases in between. Germline V gene lookup returns CDR1 SGHTA and CDR2 FQGNSA. The CDR3 has 14 residues. The CDR3 region is CASSFDSVNEKLFF. The CDR3 region has the DNA TGTGCCAGCAGCTTCGACAGCGTAAATGAAAAACTGTTTTTT. The full variable domain, rest sourced from reference TRBV7-2 and TRBJ1-4, is GAGVSQSPSNKVTEKGKDVELRCDPISGHTALYWYRQSLGQGLEFLIYFQGNSAPDKSGLPSDRFSAERTGGSVSTLTIQRTQQEDSAVYLCASSFDSVNEKLFFGSGTQLSVL.

The chain joins TRBV2 to TRBJ2-7; TRBD2 matches 12 bases. The CDR3 loop spans 17 amino acids. Germline V CDR1 and CDR2: SNHLY, FYNNEI. Trimming cost V 7 bases and J 5 bases; bases outside gene matches: 15. CDR3 loop: CASTRGLAGGPLNEQYF. For the CDR3, the DNA is TGTGCCAGCACTAGAGGCCTAGCGGGGGGGCCTCTCAACGAGCAGTACTTC.

This clonotype was seen repeatedly, ten times or more. The gene calls are TRBV7-8 and TRBJ2-6, with no clear D. The length of the CDR3 is 16 residues. Trimming removed 1 base at V and 0 bases at J, with 7 bases between. The germline V gene has CDR1 SGHVS and CDR2 FQNEAQ. The CDR3 loop is CASSLGVSSGANVLTF. CDR3 DNA: TGTGCCAGCAGCTTAGGTGTATCCTCTGGGGCCAACGTCCTGACTTTC.

This clonotype has ten or more counts. The chain couples TRBV11-2 to TRBJ2-3, with 14 positions matching TRBD2. CDR1 and CDR2 from the germline V gene are SGHAT and FQNNGV. With 1 base clipped from V and 3 bases from J, the junction kept 3 bases outside the gene matches. The CDR3 extends over 17 amino acids. The chain's CDR3 is CASSLAGTSGGTDTQYF. The CDR3 region has the DNA TGTGCCAGCAGCTTAGCTGGGACTAGCGGGGGTACAGATACGCAGTATTTT.